This T cell receptor beta chain was captured in a study of T-cell memory formation after mild COVID-19. Findings and limits, study-wide: Specificity for SARS-CoV-2 was not confirmed among the second-wave clones peaking on day 37. Cross-reactive memory apparently joined, as some responding clones appeared in pre-infection memory. Among contracting clones, CD4+ were mainly CM/EM and CD8+ enriched in EMRA.

CDR1 and CDR2 (germline): SGHRS, YFSETQ. After removal of 5 bases from V and 7 bases from J, the junction contained 7 bases not matched to a gene. The CDR3 length is 13 residues. On this clonotype: Its antigen is not identified.

From the 5' RACE reads, TCRdb called clonotypes with MiXCR, one entry per CDR3 protein. The data show some 70,000 distinct CDR3 sequences, over 15% seen once. The specimen sequenced was PBMCs or a T cell subset sorted from them (not recorded which). The clonotype comes from an adult woman who had mild COVID-19 (a few samples of this study predate the infection). Cell type and time point are not known. This chain connects TRBV5-1 to TRBJ2-7; 9 bases are shared with TRBD1. For the CDR3, the DNA is TGCGCCAGCAGTCATGGACAGGGGTTTGAGCAGTACTTC. Translated: CASSHGQGFEQYF.